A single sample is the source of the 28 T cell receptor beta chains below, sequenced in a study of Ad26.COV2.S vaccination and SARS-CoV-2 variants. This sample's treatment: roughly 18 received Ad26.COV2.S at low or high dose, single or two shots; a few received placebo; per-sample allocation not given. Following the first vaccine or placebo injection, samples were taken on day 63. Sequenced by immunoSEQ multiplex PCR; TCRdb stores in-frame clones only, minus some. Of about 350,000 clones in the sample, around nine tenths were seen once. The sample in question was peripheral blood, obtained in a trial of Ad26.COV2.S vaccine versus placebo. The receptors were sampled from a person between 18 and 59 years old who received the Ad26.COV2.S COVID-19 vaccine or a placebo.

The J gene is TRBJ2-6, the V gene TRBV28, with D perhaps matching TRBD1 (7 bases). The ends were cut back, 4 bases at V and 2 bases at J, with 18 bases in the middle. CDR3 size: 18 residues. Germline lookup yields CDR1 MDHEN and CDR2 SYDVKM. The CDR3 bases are TGTGCCAGCAGTTCTCAGGGGGGCCCCCCTCCTGGGGCCAACGTCCTGACTTTC. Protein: CASSSQGGPPPGANVLTF.

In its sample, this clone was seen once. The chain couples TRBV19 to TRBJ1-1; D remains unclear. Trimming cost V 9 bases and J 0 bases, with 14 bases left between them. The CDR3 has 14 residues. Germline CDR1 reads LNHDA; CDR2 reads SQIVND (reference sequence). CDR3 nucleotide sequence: TGTGCCAGAGGGAGAGAGGGATTGAACACTGAAGCTTTCTTT. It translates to CARGREGLNTEAFF. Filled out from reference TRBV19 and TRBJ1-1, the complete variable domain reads DGGITQSPKYLFRKEGQNVTLSCEQNLNHDAMYWYRQDPGQGLRLIYYSQIVNDFQKGDIAEGYSVSREKKESFPLTVTSAQKNPTAFYLCARGREGLNTEAFFGQGTRLTVV.

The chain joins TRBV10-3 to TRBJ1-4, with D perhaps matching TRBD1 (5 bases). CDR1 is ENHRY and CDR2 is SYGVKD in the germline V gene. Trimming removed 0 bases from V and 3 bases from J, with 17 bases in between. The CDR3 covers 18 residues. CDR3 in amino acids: CAISESRGPTGANEKLFF. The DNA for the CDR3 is TGTGCCATCAGTGAGTCGAGGGGACCAACAGGTGCTAATGAAAAACTGTTTTTT.

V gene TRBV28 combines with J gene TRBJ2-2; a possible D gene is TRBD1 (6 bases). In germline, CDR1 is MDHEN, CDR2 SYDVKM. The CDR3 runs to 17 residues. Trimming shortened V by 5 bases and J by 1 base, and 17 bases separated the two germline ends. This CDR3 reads CASSTRGGHMNTGELFF. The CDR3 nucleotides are TGTGCCAGCAGTACGAGAGGGGGACATATGAACACCGGGGAGCTGTTTTTT. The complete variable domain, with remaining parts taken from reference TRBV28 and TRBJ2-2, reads DVKVTQSSRYLVKRTGEKVFLECVQDMDHENMFWYRQDPGLGLRLIYFSYDVKMKEKGDIPEGYSVSREKKERFSLILESASTNQTSMYLCASSTRGGHMNTGELFFGEGSRLTVL.

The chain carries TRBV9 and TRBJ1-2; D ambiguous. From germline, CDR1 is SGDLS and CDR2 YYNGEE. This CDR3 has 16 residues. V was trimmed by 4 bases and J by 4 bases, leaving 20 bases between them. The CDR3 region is CASSPTHSGPLYGYTF. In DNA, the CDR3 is TGTGCCAGCAGCCCGACCCATTCCGGGCCCCTCTATGGCTACACCTTC.

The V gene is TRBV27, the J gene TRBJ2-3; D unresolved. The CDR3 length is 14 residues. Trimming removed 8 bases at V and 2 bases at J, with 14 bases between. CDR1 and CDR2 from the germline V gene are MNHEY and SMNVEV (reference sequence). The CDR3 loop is CASPVSGPTDTQYF. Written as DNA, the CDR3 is TGTGCCAGCCCGGTTTCAGGACCCACAGATACGCAGTATTTT.

CDR3 in amino acids: CSASTSGGLGEQYF. In DNA form, the CDR3 reads TGCAGTGCTAGTACTAGCGGGGGTTTGGGAGAGCAGTACTTC. This sequence joins TRBV20-1 and TRBJ2-7; 11 bases line up with TRBD2. The ends lost 3 bases at V and 7 bases at J; junction bases unmatched: 8. The length of the CDR3 is 14 residues. The germline gives CDR1 DFQATT, CDR2 SNEGSKA (reference sequence).

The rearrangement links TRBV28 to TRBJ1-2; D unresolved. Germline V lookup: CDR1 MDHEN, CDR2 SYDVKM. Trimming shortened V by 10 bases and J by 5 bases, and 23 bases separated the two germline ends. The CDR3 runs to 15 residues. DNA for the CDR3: TGTGCCACCCAACCGGGAACCCTCCTAGGGTATGGCTACACCTTC. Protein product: CATQPGTLLGYGYTF.

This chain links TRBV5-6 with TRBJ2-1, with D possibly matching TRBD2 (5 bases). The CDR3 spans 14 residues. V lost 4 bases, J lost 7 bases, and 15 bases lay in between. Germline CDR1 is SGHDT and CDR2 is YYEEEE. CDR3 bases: TGTGCCAGCAGCCCACCGGACTTCGCTAATGAGCAGTTCTTC. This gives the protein CASSPPDFANEQFF.

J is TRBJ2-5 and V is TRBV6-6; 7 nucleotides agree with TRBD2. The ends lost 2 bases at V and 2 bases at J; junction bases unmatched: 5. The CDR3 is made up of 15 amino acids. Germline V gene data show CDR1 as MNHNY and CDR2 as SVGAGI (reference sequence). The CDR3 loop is CASSYKFSGQETQYF. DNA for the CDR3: TGTGCCAGCAGTTACAAGTTTAGCGGGCAAGAGACCCAGTACTTC.

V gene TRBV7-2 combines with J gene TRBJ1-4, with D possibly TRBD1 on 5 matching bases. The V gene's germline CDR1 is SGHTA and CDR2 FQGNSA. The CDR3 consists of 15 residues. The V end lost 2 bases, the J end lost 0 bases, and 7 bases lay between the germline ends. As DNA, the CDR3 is TGTGCCAGCAGCTTATGGGGCACAACTAATGAAAAACTGTTTTTT. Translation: CASSLWGTTNEKLFF.

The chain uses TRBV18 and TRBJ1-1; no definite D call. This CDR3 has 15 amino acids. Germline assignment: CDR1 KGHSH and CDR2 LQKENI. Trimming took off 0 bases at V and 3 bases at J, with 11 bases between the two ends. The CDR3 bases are TGTGCCAGCTCACCACCGTCGGGGTCGGACACTGAAGCTTTCTTT. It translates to CASSPPSGSDTEAFF. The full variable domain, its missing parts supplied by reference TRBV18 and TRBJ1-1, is NAGVMQNPRHLVRRRGQEARLRCSPMKGHSHVYWYRQLPEEGLKFMVYLQKENIIDESGMPKERFSAEFPKEGPSILRIQQVVRGDSAAYFCASSPPSGSDTEAFFGQGTRLTVV.

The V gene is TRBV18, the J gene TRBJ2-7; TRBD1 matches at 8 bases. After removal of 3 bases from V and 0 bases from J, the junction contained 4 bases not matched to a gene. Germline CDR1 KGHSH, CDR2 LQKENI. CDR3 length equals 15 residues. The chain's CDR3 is CASSPGQGLSYEQYF. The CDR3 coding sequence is TGTGCCAGCTCACCCGGACAGGGCCTCTCCTACGAGCAGTACTTC.

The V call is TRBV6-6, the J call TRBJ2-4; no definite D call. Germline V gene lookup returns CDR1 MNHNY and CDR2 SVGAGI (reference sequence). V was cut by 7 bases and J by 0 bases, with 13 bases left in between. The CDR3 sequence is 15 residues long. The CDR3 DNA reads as TGTGCCAGCACCATGGGCCATCTAGCCAAAAACATTCAGTACTTC. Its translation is CASTMGHLAKNIQYF.

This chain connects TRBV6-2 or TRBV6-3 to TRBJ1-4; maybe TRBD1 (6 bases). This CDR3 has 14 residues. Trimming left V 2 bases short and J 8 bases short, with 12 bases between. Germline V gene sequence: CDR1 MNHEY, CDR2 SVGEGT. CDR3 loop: CASSYRTGREKLFF. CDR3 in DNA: TGTGCCAGCAGTTACCGAACAGGGAGGGAAAAACTGTTTTTT.

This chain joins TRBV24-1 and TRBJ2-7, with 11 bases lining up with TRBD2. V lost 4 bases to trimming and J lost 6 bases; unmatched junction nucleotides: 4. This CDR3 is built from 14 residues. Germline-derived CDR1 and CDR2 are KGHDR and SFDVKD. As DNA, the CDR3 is TGTGCCACCAGTGACCAAGGGACTAGCGGCGAGCAGTACTTC. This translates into CATSDQGTSGEQYF.

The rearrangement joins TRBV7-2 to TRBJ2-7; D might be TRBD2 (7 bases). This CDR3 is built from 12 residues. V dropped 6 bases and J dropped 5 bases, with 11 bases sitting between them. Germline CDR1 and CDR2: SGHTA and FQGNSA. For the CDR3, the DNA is TGTGCCAGCAGGGGGGGGCTCCACGAGCAGTACTTC. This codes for CASRGGLHEQYF.

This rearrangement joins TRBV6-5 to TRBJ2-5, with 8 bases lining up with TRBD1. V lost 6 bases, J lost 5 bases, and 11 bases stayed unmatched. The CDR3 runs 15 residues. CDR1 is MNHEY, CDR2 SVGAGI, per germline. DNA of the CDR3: TGTGCCAGCAGCCCCCGCCAGGGGGCGGCGGAGACCCAGTACTTC. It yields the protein CASSPRQGAAETQYF.

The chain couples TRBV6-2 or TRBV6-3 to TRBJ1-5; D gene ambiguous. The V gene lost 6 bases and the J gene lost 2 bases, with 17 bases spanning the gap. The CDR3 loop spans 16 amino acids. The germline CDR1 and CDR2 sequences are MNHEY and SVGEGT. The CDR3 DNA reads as TGTGCCAGCAGCCTCCCTAGGGCAGGCCGCAATCAGCCCCAGCATTTT. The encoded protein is CASSLPRAGRNQPQHF.

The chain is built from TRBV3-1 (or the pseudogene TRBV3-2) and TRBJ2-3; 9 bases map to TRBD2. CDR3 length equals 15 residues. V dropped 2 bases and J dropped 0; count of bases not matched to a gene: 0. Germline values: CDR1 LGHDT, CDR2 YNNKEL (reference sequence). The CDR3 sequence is CASSQTSGSTDTQYF. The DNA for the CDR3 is TGTGCCAGCAGCCAAACTAGCGGGAGCACAGATACGCAGTATTTT.

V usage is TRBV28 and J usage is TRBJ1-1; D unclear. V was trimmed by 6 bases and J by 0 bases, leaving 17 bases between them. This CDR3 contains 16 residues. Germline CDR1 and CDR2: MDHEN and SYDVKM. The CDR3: CASRSGGIHMNTEAFF. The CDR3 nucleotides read TGTGCCAGCAGGTCCGGTGGGATTCACATGAACACTGAAGCTTTCTTT.

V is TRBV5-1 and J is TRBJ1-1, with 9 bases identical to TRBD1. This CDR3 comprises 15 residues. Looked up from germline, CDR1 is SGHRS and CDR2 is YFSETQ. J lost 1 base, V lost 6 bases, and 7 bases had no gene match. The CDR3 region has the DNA TGCGCCAGCACCCCGGGACAGGGCCCGAACACTGAAGCTTTCTTT. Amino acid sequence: CASTPGQGPNTEAFF.

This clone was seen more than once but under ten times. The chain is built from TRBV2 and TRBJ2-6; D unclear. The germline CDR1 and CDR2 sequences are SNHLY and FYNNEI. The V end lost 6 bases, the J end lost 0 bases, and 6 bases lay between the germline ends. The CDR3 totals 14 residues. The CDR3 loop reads CASRPSSGANVLTF. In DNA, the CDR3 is TGTGCCAGCAGACCCAGCTCTGGGGCCAACGTCCTGACTTTC.

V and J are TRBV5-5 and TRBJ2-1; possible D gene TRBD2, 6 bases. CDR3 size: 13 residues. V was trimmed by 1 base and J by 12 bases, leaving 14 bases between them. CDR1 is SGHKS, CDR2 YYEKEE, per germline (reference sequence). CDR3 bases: TGTGCCAGCAGCTTGCAACCGACGGAGGGGCAGTTCTTC. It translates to CASSLQPTEGQFF.

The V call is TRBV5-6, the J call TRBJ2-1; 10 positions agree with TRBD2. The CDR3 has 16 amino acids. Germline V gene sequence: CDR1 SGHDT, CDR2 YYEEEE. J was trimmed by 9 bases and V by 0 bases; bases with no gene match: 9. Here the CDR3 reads CASSLVSGRADGEQFF. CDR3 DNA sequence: TGTGCCAGCAGCTTGGTAAGCGGGAGGGCCGACGGTGAGCAGTTCTTC.

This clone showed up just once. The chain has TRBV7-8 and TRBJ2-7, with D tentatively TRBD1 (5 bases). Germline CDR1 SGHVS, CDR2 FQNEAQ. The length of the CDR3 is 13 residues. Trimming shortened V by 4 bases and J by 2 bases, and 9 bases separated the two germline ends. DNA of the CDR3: TGTGCCAGCAGCTCCCGACAGACCTACGAGCAGTACTTC. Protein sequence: CASSSRQTYEQYF.

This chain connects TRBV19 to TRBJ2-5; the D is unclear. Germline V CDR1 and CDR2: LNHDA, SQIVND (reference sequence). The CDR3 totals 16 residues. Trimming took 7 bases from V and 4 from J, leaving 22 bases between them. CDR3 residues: CASTSEWVGRLETQYF. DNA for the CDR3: TGTGCCAGTACCTCAGAGTGGGTAGGTAGATTAGAGACCCAGTACTTC.

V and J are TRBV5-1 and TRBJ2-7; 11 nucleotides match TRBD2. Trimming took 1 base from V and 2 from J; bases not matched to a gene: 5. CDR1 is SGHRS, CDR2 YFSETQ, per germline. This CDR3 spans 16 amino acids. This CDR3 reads CASSLYLAGGPYEQYF. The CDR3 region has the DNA TGCGCCAGCAGCTTGTACCTAGCGGGGGGCCCCTACGAGCAGTACTTC.